The 11 T cell receptor beta chains below come from one sample, sequenced in a study of CD8+CD57+ T cells in acquired aplastic anemia. CDR3 and TCR beta VDJ profiling relied on a genomic DNA template. One entry per CDR3 protein, called by TCRdb with MiXCR from the reads. The table lists hundreds of thousands of distinct CDR3 sequences, around 50% of them singletons. Patients who underwent sequencing had shown CD8+CD57+ cell expansion by flow cytometry. Input material: sorted CD4+, CD8+, or CD8+CD57+ T cells (not recorded which) from PBMCs. These receptors all stem from a human donor with aplastic anemia.

This clonotype was observed many times. Germline and junction disagree at one end, which may indicate a read error. This sequence joins TRBV5-1 and TRBJ1-1, with a weak D call TRBD1 (5 bases). CDR1 is SGHRS and CDR2 is YFSETQ in the germline V gene. The CDR3 sequence is 13 residues long. CDR3 amino acids: CASSPGGDTEAFF. In DNA, the CDR3 is TGTGCCAGCAGCCCGGGAGGGGACACTGAAGCTTTCTTT.

The rearrangement links TRBV20-1 to TRBJ1-3, with D possibly TRBD1 on 5 matching bases. The CDR3 extends over 16 amino acids. V was pared by 3 bases and J by 0 bases, with 15 bases between. Germline V gene sequence: CDR1 DFQATT, CDR2 SNEGSKA (reference sequence). The CDR3 protein is CSARPGRTSSGNTIYF. The DNA of the CDR3 is TGCAGTGCTAGGCCGGGACGGACGAGCTCTGGAAACACCATATATTTT.

With regard to this clonotype: A read error may produce the germline difference seen at one junction end. This chain links TRBV15 with TRBJ1-5; D uncertain. CDR1 and CDR2 (germline): LNHNV, YYDKDF (reference sequence). The length of the CDR3 is 13 residues. This CDR3 reads CTTSTISRYGRHF. The CDR3 DNA reads as TGTACCACCAGCACCATAAGCCGGTATGGCCGGCATTTT.

The chain couples TRBV7-2 to TRBJ2-5; 8 positions match TRBD2. With 0 bases clipped from V and 5 bases from J, the junction kept 8 bases outside the gene matches. This CDR3 spans 16 amino acids. CDR1 is SGHTA and CDR2 is FQGNSA in the germline V gene. In nucleotides, the CDR3 is TGTGCCAGCAGCTTAGCGCTCGGGGGGGCCGGGGAGACCCAGTACTTC. Protein: CASSLALGGAGETQYF. Full variable domain (remainder filled in from reference TRBV7-2 and TRBJ2-5): GAGVSQSPSNKVTEKGKDVELRCDPISGHTALYWYRQSLGQGLEFLIYFQGNSAPDKSGLPSDRFSAERTGGSVSTLTIQRTQQEDSAVYLCASSLALGGAGETQYFGPGTRLLVL.

This clonotype was seen ten or more times. The CDR3 sequence: CSARGGTDGNTIYF. CDR3 in DNA: TGCAGTGCTAGAGGAGGGACAGATGGAAACACCATATATTTT. V is TRBV20-1 and J is TRBJ1-3, with 7 bases lining up with TRBD1. The junction had 3 bases not matched to a gene; V was cut back by 1 base and J by 3 bases. This CDR3 has 14 amino acids. In germline, CDR1 is DFQATT, CDR2 SNEGSKA (reference sequence).

As to this clonotype: Just one base apart from a much larger clone, this may be a read error. The gene calls are TRBV7-2 and TRBJ2-1; TRBD2 might be the D (7 bases). There are 15 residues in the CDR3. Germline-derived CDR1 and CDR2 are SGHTA and FQGNSA. The CDR3 DNA reads TGTGCCAGCAGCTTAATGGGGGGGCCCTACAGTGAGCAGTTCTTC. Encoded protein: CASSLMGGPYSEQFF.

There are many counts of this clonotype. The genes are TRBV6-1 and TRBJ2-5, with D maybe TRBD1 (6 bases). The germline V gene encodes CDR1 MNHNS and CDR2 SASEGT. Trimming left V 8 bases short and J 1 base short, with 8 bases between. The CDR3 runs to 12 residues. The CDR3 nucleotides read TGTGCCAGCGGACAGACCCAAGAGACCCAGTACTTC. Translating it yields CASGQTQETQYF.

This chain links TRBV19 with TRBJ2-7, with 7 bases fitting TRBD1. With V trimmed by 10 bases and J by 0 bases, 12 bases remained unmatched. CDR1 and CDR2 (germline): LNHDA, SQIVND (reference sequence). The CDR3 extends over 15 amino acids. This chain's CDR3 is CATRPWDSTSYEQYF. CDR3 sequence (DNA): TGTGCCACCAGACCTTGGGACAGCACCTCCTACGAGCAGTACTTC. Supplemented by reference TRBV19 and TRBJ2-7, the full variable domain reads DGGITQSPKYLFRKEGQNVTLSCEQNLNHDAMYWYRQDPGQGLRLIYYSQIVNDFQKGDIAEGYSVSREKKESFPLTVTSAQKNPTAFYLCATRPWDSTSYEQYFGPGTRLTVT.

The sample holds one count of this clonotype. A clone one base away is much larger, so this may be a read error. The chain couples TRBV6-1 to TRBJ2-2; 8 bases fit TRBD2. Germline CDR1 and CDR2: MNHNS and SASEGT. The CDR3 totals 16 residues. This chain's CDR3 is CASSERTSLNTEELFF. DNA for the CDR3: TGTGCCAGCAGTGAGAGGACTAGCCTCAACACCGAGGAGCTGTTTTTT.

The V and J genes are TRBV6-4 and TRBJ1-2; 8 positions agree with TRBD1. CDR1 is MRHNA and CDR2 is SNTAGT in the germline V gene. The CDR3 consists of 15 residues. The J segment lost 7 bases and the V segment lost 5 bases, leaving 12 bases of the junction unmatched. In nucleotides, the CDR3 is TGTGCCAGCAGTTCCGGGACAGGAGTAGTAGGTGGCTACACCTTC. Amino acid sequence: CASSSGTGVVGGYTF.

Ten or more counts support this clonotype. V and J are TRBV24-1 and TRBJ2-3, with D possibly TRBD1 on 5 matching bases. The V end lost 6 bases, the J end lost 4 bases, and 22 bases lay between the germline ends. This CDR3 region has 17 residues. Per the germline V gene, CDR1 is KGHDR and CDR2 is SFDVKD. This chain's CDR3 is CATSPQGRVESADTQYF. Written as DNA, the CDR3 is TGTGCCACCAGTCCTCAGGGTAGGGTGGAATCCGCAGATACGCAGTATTTT.